These T cell receptor beta chains were read from a single sample in a study of shared clonotypes between healthy human individuals. TCRdb keeps only in-frame clones here, not all; method: immunoSEQ multiplex PCR. The sample carries over 400,000 clones, approximately 78% recorded once. Sequenced input: PBMCs. The source is a woman between 40 and 55 years old in good health. Some clones in this sample may be carry-over from other donors' samples. Both conserved end residues are part of each CDR3. D genes are given only for firm matches. Size tells how often a clone was seen (once, few, many) or the class of an expanded clone, and some rows leave it out.

CDR3 protein | CDR3 DNA | J gene | clone size | D gene | V gene
CASSQDRGGYYEQYF | TGCGCCAGCAGCCAAGATCGAGGCGGCTACTACGAGCAGTACTTC | TRBJ2-7 | - | - | TRBV4-1
CAWSPRWLHGYTF | TGTGCCTGGAGTCCCAGATGGTTGCATGGCTACACCTTC | TRBJ1-2 | - | - | TRBV30
CASSYPPTTSYEQYF | TGTGCCAGCAGTTACCCTCCGACTACCTCCTACGAGCAGTACTTC | TRBJ2-7 | - | - | TRBV6-6
CASSMRGSQETQYF | TGTGCCAGTAGTATGCGGGGCTCCCAAGAGACCCAGTACTTC | TRBJ2-5 | once | - | TRBV19
CASSYRAVGYEQYF | TGTGCCAGCAGTTACCGGGCGGTAGGGTACGAGCAGTACTTC | TRBJ2-7 | - | - | TRBV27
CASSVGPRGQLAGELFF | TGTGCCAGCAGCGTAGGTCCCCGAGGACAGCTGGCCGGGGAGCTGTTTTTT | TRBJ2-2 | - | - | TRBV9
CASSRTGTSGYEQYF | TGTGCCAGCAGCCGAACCGGGACTAGCGGGTACGAGCAGTACTTC | TRBJ2-7 | - | TRBD2 | TRBV28
CATSRGQGEKLFF | TGTGCCACCAGCAGAGGGCAGGGTGAAAAACTGTTTTTT | TRBJ1-4 | - | - | TRBV15
CASSHPGASGNEQFF | TGTGCCAGCAGTCACCCCGGGGCCTCGGGGAATGAGCAGTTCTTC | TRBJ2-1 | - | - | TRBV27
CARQNRAFQETQYF | TGTGCCAGGCAAAACAGAGCATTCCAAGAGACCCAGTACTTC | TRBJ2-5 | - | - | TRBV27
CASSLTRAQYF | TGCGCCAGCAGCTTAACGAGAGCGCAGTATTTT | TRBJ2-3 | - | - | TRBV5-1
CASRSNMNTEAFF | TGTGCCAGCAGGTCGAACATGAACACTGAAGCTTTCTTT | TRBJ1-1 | - | - | TRBV2
CATSRPGTRPQETQYF | TGTGCCACCAGCAGACCCGGGACTAGGCCCCAAGAGACCCAGTACTTC | TRBJ2-5 | - | TRBD2 | TRBV15
CASSELYSTDTQYF | TGTGCCAGCAGTGAGCTCTATAGCACAGATACGCAGTATTTT | TRBJ2-3 | - | - | TRBV2